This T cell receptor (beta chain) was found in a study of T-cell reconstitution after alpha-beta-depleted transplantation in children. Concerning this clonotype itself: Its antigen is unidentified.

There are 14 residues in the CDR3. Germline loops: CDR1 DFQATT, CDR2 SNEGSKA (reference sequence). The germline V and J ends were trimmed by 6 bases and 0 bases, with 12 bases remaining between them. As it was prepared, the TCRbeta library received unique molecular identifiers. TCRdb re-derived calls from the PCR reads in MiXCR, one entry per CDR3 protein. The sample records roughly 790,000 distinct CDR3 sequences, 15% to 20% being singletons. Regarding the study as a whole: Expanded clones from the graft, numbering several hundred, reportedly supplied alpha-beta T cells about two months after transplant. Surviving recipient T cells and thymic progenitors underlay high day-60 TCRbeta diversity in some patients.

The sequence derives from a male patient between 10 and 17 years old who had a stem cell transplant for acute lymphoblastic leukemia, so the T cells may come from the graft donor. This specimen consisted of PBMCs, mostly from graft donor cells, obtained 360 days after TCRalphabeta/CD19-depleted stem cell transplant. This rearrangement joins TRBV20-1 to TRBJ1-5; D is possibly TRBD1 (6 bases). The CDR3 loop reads CSAGGGYSNQPQHF. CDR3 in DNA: TGCAGTGCCGGGGGCGGGTATAGCAATCAGCCCCAGCATTTT.